Below, one T cell receptor (beta chain) is given with its context. Its antigen is unknown. A much larger clone sits a single nucleotide away, making a read error possible. This sample was included in a study of regulatory T cells in long-lasting Graves disease. The CDR3 is 15 residues long. Time point reported: newly diagnosed GD, antithyroid drugs for less than 3 months. From RNA extracted from PBMCs, the TCR library was made. Under American Thyroid Association guidelines, Graves' disease was diagnosed. Regarding the study as a whole: Persistent patients had a count of shared public clonotypes (around 2,500) that exceeded that of new patients (around 1,000).

Arm-PCR of CDR3 regions with iRepertoire HTBI primers generated TCR beta libraries. Each CDR3 protein is one row after TCRdb ran MiXCR on the multiplex PCR reads. The data hold 620,000 or so distinct CDR3 sequences, with around 15% observed a single time. A further study also used this sample, focusing on T cells in Graves' hyperthyroidism and ophthalmopathy. According to that study: TCR CDR3 underwent first-round RT-PCR with the HTBI primer set.

The TCR comes from a woman aged 25 to 39 with Graves disease. This chain uses TRBV12-3 or TRBV12-4 with TRBJ1-1; 8 bases line up with TRBD1. The sequenced sample was peripheral blood mononuclear cells (PBMCs), obtained at new diagnosis, from a patient treated with antithyroid drugs. The CDR3 loop reads CASSGRTGMNTEVFF. The CDR3 nucleotides are TGTGCCAGCAGTGGTCGGACAGGGATGAACACTGAAGTTTTCTTT.